This entry describes one T cell receptor (beta chain). Profiled with immunoSEQ multiplex PCR; TCRdb holds only in-frame clones, not every one. Of about 29,000 clones detected, roughly 85% appear once; the ten largest clones hold under 5%. Trimming pared 0 bases from V and 3 bases from J, leaving 18 bases between. CDR3 size: 17 residues. Per the germline V gene, CDR1 is SGHTA and CDR2 is FQGNSA. This sample is part of a study of control samples from healthy donors and cancer patients. V is TRBV7-2 and J is TRBJ2-7; D may be TRBD1 (6 bases). The clonotype comes from a female donor with melanoma. Sequencing used formalin-fixed, paraffin-embedded tissue. CDR3 nucleotides: TGTGCCAGCAGCTTAGCAGGTACGACAGGTGTAAGCTACGAGCAGTACTTC. This gives the protein CASSLAGTTGVSYEQYF.